The rows below give T cell receptor beta chains drawn from one sample of a study of blood T cell repertoires in COVID-19. Using immunoSEQ multiplex PCR, the repertoire was profiled, and TCRdb retains in-frame clones only, with some absent. Of 340,000 or so clones listed, around 83% are singletons. The specimen was peripheral blood. The receptors were gathered from a man younger than 45 with active or convalescent COVID-19. CDR3s include the opening cysteine and the closing phenylalanine or tryptophan. D genes are given only for firm matches. Some rows have no size entry. The others give once, few or many, or a class for an expanded clone.

len: 14; d_gene: .; abundance: .; v_gene: TRBV25-1; j_gene: TRBJ2-5; CDR3nt: TGTGCCAGCAGTGTGCCAGGAGGGCAAGAGACCCAGTACTTC; CDR3aa: CASSVPGGQETQYF
len: 13; d_gene: TRBD1; abundance: .; v_gene: TRBV29-1; j_gene: TRBJ2-7; CDR3nt: TGCAGCGTCGGGGACAGGGTTGCCTACGAGCAGTACTTC; CDR3aa: CSVGDRVAYEQYF
len: 15; d_gene: TRBD1; abundance: .; v_gene: TRBV7-6; j_gene: TRBJ2-7; CDR3nt: TGTGCCAGCAGCTTCTCTCGGACAGGGAGCAACGAGCAGTACTTC; CDR3aa: CASSFSRTGSNEQYF
len: 14; d_gene: .; abundance: .; v_gene: TRBV6-5; j_gene: TRBJ1-5; CDR3nt: TGTGCCAGCAGTACAGGGCAGGGCAATCAGCCCCAGCATTTT; CDR3aa: CASSTGQGNQPQHF
len: 15; d_gene: TRBD2; abundance: .; v_gene: TRBV7-2; j_gene: TRBJ2-7; CDR3nt: TGTGCCAGCAGCTTAAATGGGGGGGGAGCCTACGAGCAGTACTTC; CDR3aa: CASSLNGGGAYEQYF
len: 12; d_gene: TRBD1; abundance: .; v_gene: TRBV2; j_gene: TRBJ1-2; CDR3nt: TGTGCCAGCAGTGGGACAGGGAATGGCTACACCTTC; CDR3aa: CASSGTGNGYTF
len: 14; d_gene: TRBD1; abundance: .; v_gene: TRBV6-5; j_gene: TRBJ1-2; CDR3nt: TGTGCCAGCAGCCTGGACAGGGTGGTCTCTGACTACACCTTC; CDR3aa: CASSLDRVVSDYTF
len: 14; d_gene: TRBD1; abundance: .; v_gene: TRBV7-2; j_gene: TRBJ1-2; CDR3nt: TGTGCCAGCAGCTCTCGGACAGGCCACTATGGCTACACCTTC; CDR3aa: CASSSRTGHYGYTF
len: 15; d_gene: TRBD1; abundance: once; v_gene: TRBV29-1; j_gene: TRBJ1-2; CDR3nt: TGCAGCGTTGAACCGTCGACAGGGGGCTGGTATGGCTACACCTTC; CDR3aa: CSVEPSTGGWYGYTF
len: 16; d_gene: TRBD1; abundance: .; v_gene: TRBV28; j_gene: TRBJ2-2; CDR3nt: TGTGCCAGCAGTTTATATGGACAGGGTCGAACCGGGGAGCTGTTTTTT; CDR3aa: CASSLYGQGRTGELFF
len: 16; d_gene: TRBD2; abundance: .; v_gene: TRBV27; j_gene: TRBJ2-3; CDR3nt: TGTGCCAGCAGTTTATATGCGGGAGGGCCCACAGATACGCAGTATTTT; CDR3aa: CASSLYAGGPTDTQYF
len: 15; d_gene: TRBD1; abundance: .; v_gene: TRBV2; j_gene: TRBJ1-5; CDR3nt: TGTGCCAGCAGCACTGGGACAGGGTGGAATCAGCCCCAGCATTTT; CDR3aa: CASSTGTGWNQPQHF
len: 15; d_gene: TRBD2; abundance: .; v_gene: TRBV20-1; j_gene: TRBJ2-3; CDR3nt: TGCAGTGCTAGTGTGGCGGGGGGCAGCACAGATACGCAGTATTTT; CDR3aa: CSASVAGGSTDTQYF
len: 14; d_gene: TRBD2; abundance: .; v_gene: TRBV5-5; j_gene: TRBJ2-5; CDR3nt: TGTGCCAGCAGCTGGGCCCTAGCGGGAGAGACCCAGTACTTC; CDR3aa: CASSWALAGETQYF
len: 17; d_gene: .; abundance: .; v_gene: TRBV6-4; j_gene: TRBJ2-4; CDR3nt: TGTGCCAGCAGTGTGGGTCAGAGCAGGATCGCCAAAAACATTCAGTACTTC; CDR3aa: CASSVGQSRIAKNIQYF
len: 16; d_gene: .; abundance: .; v_gene: TRBV7-6; j_gene: TRBJ2-2; CDR3nt: TGTGCCAGCAGCTTAATCCTAGGAACGAACACCGGGGAGCTGTTTTTT; CDR3aa: CASSLILGTNTGELFF
len: 16; d_gene: TRBD2; abundance: .; v_gene: TRBV11-1; j_gene: TRBJ2-3; CDR3nt: TGTGCCAGCACCCCGGCGGGGCTAGCGGGATCAGATACGCAGTATTTT; CDR3aa: CASTPAGLAGSDTQYF
len: 13; d_gene: TRBD1; abundance: .; v_gene: TRBV27; j_gene: TRBJ2-7; CDR3nt: TGTGCCAGCATGGGACAGCCGGCCTACGAGCAGTACTTC; CDR3aa: CASMGQPAYEQYF
len: 14; d_gene: .; abundance: .; v_gene: TRBV29-1; j_gene: TRBJ1-1; CDR3nt: TGCAGCGTTACTAGGACAGCCTTGAACACTGAAGCTTTCTTT; CDR3aa: CSVTRTALNTEAFF
len: 14; d_gene: TRBD2; abundance: few; v_gene: TRBV24-1; j_gene: TRBJ2-7; CDR3nt: TGTGCCACCAGTGAGGGACTAGATTTCGGGGAGCAGTACTTC; CDR3aa: CATSEGLDFGEQYF
len: 15; d_gene: .; abundance: .; v_gene: TRBV3-1/TRBV3-2; j_gene: TRBJ2-3; CDR3nt: TGTGCCAGCAGCGCCGGGACTCCTGGCACAGATACGCAGTATTTT; CDR3aa: CASSAGTPGTDTQYF
len: 13; d_gene: TRBD1; abundance: .; v_gene: TRBV12-3/TRBV12-4; j_gene: TRBJ1-2; CDR3nt: TGTGCCAGCAGGTCGACAGGGAACTATGGCTACACCTTC; CDR3aa: CASRSTGNYGYTF
len: 12; d_gene: TRBD2; abundance: .; v_gene: TRBV30; j_gene: TRBJ2-7; CDR3nt: TGTGCCTGGTATCTAGCGGGGGGCGAGCAGTACTTC; CDR3aa: CAWYLAGGEQYF
len: 14; d_gene: .; abundance: .; v_gene: TRBV3-1/TRBV3-2; j_gene: TRBJ2-7; CDR3nt: TGTGCCAGCAGCCAAGGAGGATCGCGCTACGAGCAGTACTTC; CDR3aa: CASSQGGSRYEQYF
len: 17; d_gene: .; abundance: .; v_gene: TRBV4-2; j_gene: TRBJ2-3; CDR3nt: TGTGCCAGCAGCCCTACAGGGGGCGCCGGGAGGGCAGATACGCAGTATTTT; CDR3aa: CASSPTGGAGRADTQYF
len: 14; d_gene: TRBD2; abundance: .; v_gene: TRBV30; j_gene: TRBJ2-1; CDR3nt: TGTGCCTGGAGTAGTGGATATGAGCGGGAGATGGAGTTCTTC; CDR3aa: CAWSSGYEREMEFF
len: 15; d_gene: TRBD2; abundance: .; v_gene: TRBV19; j_gene: TRBJ2-2; CDR3nt: TGTGCCAGTAGCACCCGGGGAGGGGAGACCGGGGAGCTGTTTTTT; CDR3aa: CASSTRGGETGELFF
len: 15; d_gene: TRBD1; abundance: .; v_gene: TRBV6-5; j_gene: TRBJ1-6; CDR3nt: TGTGCCAGCAGTTACCAGGGGGCCGTAAGTTCACCCCTCCACTTT; CDR3aa: CASSYQGAVSSPLHF
len: 13; d_gene: .; abundance: .; v_gene: TRBV4-3; j_gene: TRBJ2-7; CDR3nt: TGCGCCAGCAGCCAAGATCTGGTGAGCGAGCAGTACTTC; CDR3aa: CASSQDLVSEQYF
len: 15; d_gene: .; abundance: .; v_gene: TRBV5-8; j_gene: TRBJ1-4; CDR3nt: TGTGCCAGCAGCCCTTGGGGAGCAACTAATGAAAAACTGTTTTTT; CDR3aa: CASSPWGATNEKLFF
len: 11; d_gene: .; abundance: .; v_gene: TRBV18; j_gene: TRBJ1-1; CDR3nt: TGTGCCAGCGCAAGCTCCCGGGAAGCTTTCTTT; CDR3aa: CASASSREAFF
len: 15; d_gene: TRBD1; abundance: .; v_gene: TRBV28; j_gene: TRBJ2-7; CDR3nt: TGTGCCAGCAGTGAACCGGGACAGGGGTGGGGCGAGCAGTACTTC; CDR3aa: CASSEPGQGWGEQYF
len: 15; d_gene: TRBD2; abundance: .; v_gene: TRBV9; j_gene: TRBJ2-1; CDR3nt: TGTGCCAGCAGCCCCGGACTAGCGGGAAGTTATGAGCAGTTCTTC; CDR3aa: CASSPGLAGSYEQFF
len: 15; d_gene: TRBD1; abundance: .; v_gene: TRBV2; j_gene: TRBJ1-4; CDR3nt: TGTGCCAGCAGTCGACAGGGTGGGGCTAATGAAAAACTGTTTTTT; CDR3aa: CASSRQGGANEKLFF
len: 13; d_gene: .; abundance: .; v_gene: TRBV7-9; j_gene: TRBJ2-7; CDR3nt: TGTGCCAGCAGCTTAGCGGCGGGCGCAGAGCAGTACTTC; CDR3aa: CASSLAAGAEQYF
len: 13; d_gene: .; abundance: once; v_gene: TRBV6-5; j_gene: TRBJ1-5; CDR3nt: TGTGCCAGCAGTCTCCGCGGGGTTCAGCCCCAGCATTTT; CDR3aa: CASSLRGVQPQHF
len: 16; d_gene: .; abundance: .; v_gene: TRBV4-2; j_gene: TRBJ2-1; CDR3nt: TGTGCCAGCAGCCAAGGTTGGGAGAATTCCTACAATGAGCAGTTCTTC; CDR3aa: CASSQGWENSYNEQFF
len: 13; d_gene: .; abundance: .; v_gene: TRBV5-4; j_gene: TRBJ1-2; CDR3nt: TGTGCCACCAACTCCGGGGGAAAGGATGGCTACACCTTC; CDR3aa: CATNSGGKDGYTF
len: 11; d_gene: .; abundance: .; v_gene: TRBV10-2; j_gene: TRBJ2-3; CDR3nt: TGCGCCAGCAGTCTAGCAGATACGCAGTATTTT; CDR3aa: CASSLADTQYF
len: 14; d_gene: TRBD1; abundance: .; v_gene: TRBV19; j_gene: TRBJ2-7; CDR3nt: TGTGCCAGTAGTCCGGGACAGGGGCCTCGGGAGCAGTACTTC; CDR3aa: CASSPGQGPREQYF
len: 13; d_gene: .; abundance: .; v_gene: TRBV4-1; j_gene: TRBJ2-5; CDR3nt: TGCGCCAGCAGCCAAGTAATTGCGGAGACCCAGTACTTC; CDR3aa: CASSQVIAETQYF
len: 12; d_gene: .; abundance: .; v_gene: TRBV2; j_gene: TRBJ1-1; CDR3nt: TGTGCCAGCAGTGAACGGGATTTGGAAGCTTTCTTT; CDR3aa: CASSERDLEAFF
len: 16; d_gene: TRBD2; abundance: .; v_gene: TRBV7-9; j_gene: TRBJ2-3; CDR3nt: TGTGCCAGCAGCTTAGTCGGCGGGGGAGCGTCCGATACGCAGTATTTT; CDR3aa: CASSLVGGGASDTQYF
len: 14; d_gene: .; abundance: .; v_gene: TRBV19; j_gene: TRBJ2-3; CDR3nt: TGTGCCAGTAACACTCGAGGGCACACAGATACGCAGTATTTT; CDR3aa: CASNTRGHTDTQYF
len: 13; d_gene: TRBD1; abundance: .; v_gene: TRBV25-1; j_gene: TRBJ2-3; CDR3nt: TGTGCCAGCAGGCGTGACAGGGGTCTTACGCAGTATTTT; CDR3aa: CASRRDRGLTQYF
len: 15; d_gene: TRBD2; abundance: .; v_gene: TRBV4-2; j_gene: TRBJ2-3; CDR3nt: TGTGCCAGCAGCCAGGATCTAGCGGGAGGTGATACGCAGTATTTT; CDR3aa: CASSQDLAGGDTQYF